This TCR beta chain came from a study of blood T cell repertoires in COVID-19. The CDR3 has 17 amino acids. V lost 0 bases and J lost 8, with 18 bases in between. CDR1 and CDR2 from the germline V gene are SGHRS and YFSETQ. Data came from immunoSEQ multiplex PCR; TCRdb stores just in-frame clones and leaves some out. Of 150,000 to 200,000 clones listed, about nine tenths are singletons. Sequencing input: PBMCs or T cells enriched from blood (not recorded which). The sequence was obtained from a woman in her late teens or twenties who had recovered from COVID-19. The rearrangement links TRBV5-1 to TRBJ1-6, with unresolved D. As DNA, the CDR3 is TGCGCCAGCAGCTTGGTACTCGCAGGATTAACAGATTCACCCCTCCACTTT. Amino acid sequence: CASSLVLAGLTDSPLHF.